Shown below are 20 T cell receptor beta chains from a single sample sequenced in a study of blood T cell repertoires in COVID-19. Some clones are missing from TCRdb's copy, which holds only in-frame ones; the method was immunoSEQ multiplex PCR. Among some 210,000 clones listed, just under 85% were seen once. Sequences were obtained from peripheral blood. These receptors were collected from a woman between 45 and 60 years old with active or convalescent COVID-19.

The chain recombines TRBV30 with TRBJ2-2, with a weak D call TRBD2 (6 bases). The CDR3 loop spans 15 amino acids. CDR1 is GTSNPN, CDR2 SVGIG, per germline (reference sequence). Trimming stripped 0 bases from V and 5 bases from J, with 13 bases between. Here the CDR3 reads CAWSVLAGGTGELFF. The CDR3, as DNA: TGTGCCTGGAGTGTACTAGCCGGAGGGACCGGGGAGCTGTTTTTT.

The chain is built from TRBV10-2 and TRBJ1-2; D gene unclear. The CDR3 totals 13 residues. The V gene lost 7 bases and the J gene lost 2 bases, with 11 bases spanning the gap. Germline V gives CDR1 WSHSY, CDR2 SAAADI. CDR3 region: CASTGDGNYGYTF. For the CDR3, the DNA is TGCGCCAGCACCGGAGACGGAAACTATGGCTACACCTTC.

The chain uses TRBV5-4 and TRBJ2-5; 10 bases agree with TRBD1. This CDR3 region has 16 residues. Germline assignment: CDR1 SGHNT and CDR2 YYREEE (reference sequence). With 4 bases clipped from V and 4 bases from J, the junction kept 10 bases outside the gene matches. Written as DNA, the CDR3 is TGTGCCAGCAGCCACACCCGGGACAGGGGACCAGAGACCCAGTACTTC. Amino acid sequence: CASSHTRDRGPETQYF.

V usage is TRBV18 and J usage is TRBJ1-1, with unresolved D. Germline V CDR1 and CDR2: KGHSH, LQKENI. V shed 3 bases and J shed 4 bases, with 15 bases lying between them. This CDR3 is built from 15 residues. Here the CDR3 reads CASSPSRAGITEAFF. The CDR3 DNA sequence: TGTGCCAGCTCACCTTCCCGGGCGGGAATCACTGAAGCTTTCTTT.

The gene calls are TRBV21-1 and TRBJ2-7; the DNA was not used to check the table's D call, TRBD2. TRBV21-1 is noted as a pseudogene. This CDR3 has 12 residues. This CDR3 is CASSKARGVQYF. CDR3 bases: TGTGCCAGCAGCAAAGCGCGGGGGGTGCAGTACTTC.

This clone appeared once. The chain joins TRBV5-6 to TRBJ1-2, with a tentative D call TRBD1 (6 bases). Deletions cut 1 base from V and 8 bases from J, with 12 bases between. Germline lookup yields CDR1 SGHDT and CDR2 YYEEEE. The CDR3 loop spans 13 amino acids. The CDR3 sequence is CASSLLQGYGYTF. The CDR3, as DNA: TGTGCCAGCAGCTTGTTGCAGGGGTACGGCTACACCTTC.

This clone has only a few counts. This sequence joins TRBV19 and TRBJ2-7; D gene uncertain. Germline V gives CDR1 LNHDA, CDR2 SQIVND (reference sequence). V dropped 1 base and J dropped 9 bases, with 13 bases sitting between them. There are 13 residues in the CDR3. This chain's CDR3 is CASSIGTARWQYF. In nucleotides, the CDR3 is TGTGCCAGTAGTATAGGAACAGCAAGATGGCAGTACTTC.

The rearrangement joins TRBV12-3 or TRBV12-4 to TRBJ1-4, with D unresolved. Trimming shortened V by 4 bases and J by 4 bases, and 7 bases separated the two germline ends. The CDR3 runs 13 residues. CDR3 protein: CASSSENNEKLFF. Here the CDR3 DNA reads TGTGCCAGCAGTTCAGAAAATAATGAAAAACTGTTTTTT.

The chain has TRBV7-8 and TRBJ1-4; D is perhaps TRBD1 (5 bases). CDR3 length: 15 residues. V shed 0 bases and J shed 1 base, with 6 bases lying between them. Germline lookup yields CDR1 SGHVS and CDR2 FQNEAQ. The CDR3 is CASSLAGGTNEKLFF. In DNA form, the CDR3 reads TGTGCCAGCAGCTTAGCGGGGGGAACTAATGAAAAACTGTTTTTT.

This clone was observed a handful of times. The CDR3, as DNA: TGTGCCAGCTCACCGGGACAGGGACTTATGAACACTGAAGCTTTCTTT. Protein product: CASSPGQGLMNTEAFF. The V call is TRBV18, the J call TRBJ1-1; 9 nucleotides line up with TRBD1. The CDR3 loop spans 16 amino acids. Germline loops: CDR1 KGHSH, CDR2 LQKENI. The V and J ends lost 3 bases and 0 bases, in that order; junction bases with no gene match: 5.

The sample holds a few counts of this clone. The chain is built from TRBV9 and TRBJ1-1, with D perhaps matching TRBD1 (6 bases). Germline loops: CDR1 SGDLS, CDR2 YYNGEE. V was clipped by 3 bases and J by 7 bases, with 16 bases between them. The CDR3 is made up of 14 amino acids. The CDR3 DNA is TGTGCCAGCAGCGCCAAAGGGGGAGAGGGTGAAGCTTTCTTT. This encodes CASSAKGGEGEAFF.

The DNA for the CDR3 is TGTGCCAGCAGCTTAGAACCGGGACAGACCTACGAGCAGTACGTC. It encodes CASSLEPGQTYEQYV. This sequence joins TRBV11-2 and TRBJ2-7, with 7 nucleotides matching TRBD1. Losses at the gene ends were 0 bases for V and 2 bases for J; bases not matched to a gene: 4. CDR3 length: 15 residues. Per the germline V gene, CDR1 is SGHAT and CDR2 is FQNNGV.

V and J are TRBV5-8 and TRBJ1-6, with D unresolved. Germline V CDR1 and CDR2: SGHTS, YDEGEE. Trimming stripped 1 base from V and 7 bases from J, with 9 bases between. The length of the CDR3 is 14 residues. CDR3 nucleotide sequence: TGTGCCAGCAGCTTGCATAACGGGAATTCACCCCTCCACTTT. It encodes CASSLHNGNSPLHF. The full variable domain, completed using reference TRBV5-8 and TRBJ1-6, is EAGVTQSPTHLIKTRGQQATLRCSPISGHTSVYWYQQALGLGLQFLLWYDEGEERNRGNFPPRFSGRQFPNYSSELNVNALELEDSALYLCASSLHNGNSPLHFGNGTRLTVT.

This chain uses TRBV11-2 with TRBJ1-4; D is undetermined. Germline loops: CDR1 SGHAT, CDR2 FQNNGV. The V and J ends lost 5 bases and 1 base respectively, with 8 bases between them. CDR3 length equals 14 residues. CDR3 sequence: CASSHRETNEKLFF. The CDR3 coding sequence is TGTGCCAGCAGCCACCGGGAAACTAATGAAAAACTGTTTTTT.

The CDR3, as DNA: TGTGCCAGCAGTTCGAAGGACAGGGATCGCAATGAGCAGTTCTTC. Residues: CASSSKDRDRNEQFF. The chain joins TRBV6-5 to TRBJ2-1; 8 bases map to TRBD1. This CDR3 is built from 15 residues. Germline assignment: CDR1 MNHEY and CDR2 SVGAGI. V shed 4 bases, J shed 6 bases, and the junction held 8 bases outside the gene matches.

The J gene is TRBJ1-2, the V gene TRBV2, with 11 bases matching TRBD1. Germline CDR1 SNHLY, CDR2 FYNNEI. The CDR3 length is 13 residues. V lost 7 bases and J lost 7; bases outside the gene matches: 5. CDR3: CASTGTGGFGYTF. As DNA, the CDR3 is TGTGCCAGCACCGGGACAGGGGGATTTGGCTACACCTTC.

This chain links TRBV18 with TRBJ2-1; 12 bases align to TRBD2. The CDR3 has 16 residues. V was pared by 3 bases and J by 8 bases, with 8 bases of the junction left unmatched. Germline loops: CDR1 KGHSH, CDR2 LQKENI. As DNA, the CDR3 is TGTGCCAGCTCACCGGAAACGCTAGCGGGGGGGCATGAGCAGTTCTTC. This gives the protein CASSPETLAGGHEQFF.

The chain is built from TRBV6-5 and TRBJ1-2; possible D gene TRBD1, 5 bases. Per the germline V gene, CDR1 is MNHEY and CDR2 is SVGAGI. This CDR3 contains 15 residues. V was trimmed by 4 bases and J by 4 bases, leaving 16 bases between them. The CDR3 nucleotides are TGTGCCAGCAGTTCCTCAGGGAGGACTACCTATGGCTACACCTTC. Protein product: CASSSSGRTTYGYTF.

The V call is TRBV3-1 (or the pseudogene TRBV3-2), the J call TRBJ2-1, with 7 bases that match TRBD2. After removal of 2 bases from V and 4 bases from J, the junction contained 8 bases not matched to a gene. In germline, CDR1 is LGHDT, CDR2 YNNKEL (reference sequence). CDR3 length equals 16 residues. CDR3 sequence (DNA): TGTGCCAGCAGCCAAAGGGGCGGGGGTTCGTACAATGAGCAGTTCTTC. This encodes CASSQRGGGSYNEQFF.

This clone was recorded once. The chain employs TRBV15 and TRBJ2-5, with unresolved D. Trimming left V 6 bases short and J 4 bases short, with 15 bases between. Germline CDR1 LNHNV, CDR2 YYDKDF (reference sequence). There are 14 residues in the CDR3. The CDR3: CATSTRAPRETQYF. CDR3 nucleotide sequence: TGTGCCACCAGTACGCGAGCTCCGCGAGAGACCCAGTACTTC.